The 32 T cell receptor beta chains presented below share a single source sample, sequenced in a study of Graves' ophthalmopathy and Graves' hyperthyroidism. Investigators amplified TCR beta CDR3 regions from RNA transcripts. First-round RT-PCR with HTBI primers preceded a second-round multiplex PCR. In TCRdb, the multiplex PCR reads were re-called with MiXCR into one record per CDR3 protein. The top ten hold roughly 11% of the sample, which has roughly 1.1 million distinct CDR3 sequences, about 36% seen once. The specimen sequenced was peripheral blood or thyroid tissue (not recorded which). These TCRs come from an adult man with Graves' hyperthyroidism.

This clonotype showed up just a few times. The gene calls are TRBV18 and TRBJ1-4; unclear D gene. V gave up 2 bases and J gave up 6 bases, with 4 bases separating them. The CDR3 is 12 residues long. Germline values: CDR1 KGHSH, CDR2 LQKENI. CDR3 region: CASSPFDEKLFF. CDR3 bases: TGTGCCAGCTCACCATTTGATGAAAAACTGTTTTTT.

The rearrangement uses TRBV29-1 and TRBJ2-5, with D possibly being TRBD2 (6 bases). This CDR3 spans 17 amino acids. V lost 1 base, J lost 6 bases, and 24 bases lay in between. Germline V gene sequence: CDR1 SQVTM, CDR2 ANQGSEA. CDR3 in amino acids: CSVEGGPYSGEWKTQYF. Written as DNA, the CDR3 is TGCAGCGTTGAAGGGGGACCTTACTCGGGGGAGTGGAAGACCCAGTACTTC.

Concerning this clonotype: The junction does not match germline at one end; this may be a read error. The J gene is TRBJ2-7, the V gene TRBV25-1; 14 positions agree with TRBD2. The CDR3 spans 17 residues. Germline CDR1 reads MGHDK; CDR2 reads SYGVNS. The CDR3 DNA follows: TGTGCCTGCAGTGCTAAACGAGGGACTAGCGGGAGCTACGAGCAGTACTTC. Residues: CACSAKRGTSGSYEQYF.

Concerning this clonotype itself: The CDR3 does not end in the conserved phenylalanine or tryptophan, so this is likely a read error. No DNA is shown, since the ends of the CDR3 on it are uncertain; the CDR3 is the one TCRdb lists. The chain couples TRBV19 to TRBJ1-4; the D segment call TRBD1 is taken from the table without a DNA check. Germline V gene lookup returns CDR1 LNHDA and CDR2 SQIVND (reference sequence). The CDR3 totals 11 residues, both ends included. CDR3 sequence reads: CASSRNRDRVD.

In its sample, this clonotype was seen many times. The genes are TRBV29-1 and TRBJ2-1; 10 bases match TRBD2. Germline lookup yields CDR1 SQVTM and CDR2 ANQGSEA. The junction had 8 bases not matched to a gene; V was cut back by 7 bases and J by 8 bases. CDR3 size: 13 residues. CDR3 nucleotides: TGCAGCGCTAATAGCGGGAGGTACTATGAGCAGTTCTTC. It translates to CSANSGRYYEQFF.

This clonotype was observed once. The J gene is TRBJ2-7, the V gene TRBV7-2, with 12 bases fitting TRBD2. Germline CDR1 SGHTA, CDR2 FQGNSA. The CDR3 length is 14 residues. The J segment lost 5 bases and the V segment lost 5 bases, leaving 4 bases of the junction unmatched. The CDR3 nucleotides read TGTGCCAGCAGCCCGACTAGCGGGAGTCACGAGCAGTACTTC. Amino acid sequence: CASSPTSGSHEQYF.

About this clonotype itself: One base away lies a much larger clone, so this may be a sequencing read error. J is TRBJ2-7 and V is TRBV27, with 9 bases lining up with TRBD1. The CDR3 is 13 residues long. Germline CDR1 reads MNHEY; CDR2 reads SMNVEV (reference sequence). Trimming at V came to 2 bases and at J to 8 bases, leaving 4 bases not matched to a gene. DNA of the CDR3: TGTGCCAGCAGTTTAGGGACAGGGTTCCAGCAGTACTTC. Translating it yields CASSLGTGFQQYF.

This clonotype has a handful of counts. J is TRBJ1-5 and V is TRBV7-8, with 8 bases fitting TRBD1. CDR1 is SGHVS and CDR2 is FQNEAQ in the germline V gene. This CDR3 comprises 17 residues. The ends lost 1 base at V and 1 base at J; junction bases unmatched: 6. CDR3 sequence reads: CASSLGRTGGSNQPQHF. The CDR3 DNA is TGTGCCAGCAGCTTAGGGAGAACAGGGGGGAGCAATCAGCCCCAGCATTTT.

This clonotype was recorded at least ten times. The V call is TRBV20-1, the J call TRBJ1-5, with TRBD1 matching 9 bases. The CDR3 consists of 13 residues. Germline CDR1 reads DFQATT; CDR2 reads SNEGSKA (reference sequence). The J segment lost 6 bases and the V segment lost 3 bases, leaving 3 bases of the junction unmatched. The CDR3 spells CSASTGGSQPQHF. The CDR3 nucleotides are TGCAGTGCTAGCACAGGGGGCAGTCAGCCCCAGCATTTT.

The chain recombines TRBV27 with TRBJ1-6; perhaps TRBD1 as D (6 bases). CDR3 length: 17 amino acids. The V gene's germline CDR1 is MNHEY and CDR2 SMNVEV (reference sequence). The V end lost 5 bases, the J end lost 3 bases, and 17 bases lay between the germline ends. CDR3 loop: CASSPNTPDSYNSPLHF. The CDR3 DNA reads TGTGCCAGCAGTCCAAATACTCCGGACAGCTATAATTCACCCCTCCACTTT.

This clonotype has a count of ten or more. The chain links TRBV7-6 to TRBJ2-7, with 7 bases aligning to TRBD2. Trimming at V came to 2 bases and at J to 6 bases, leaving 10 bases not matched to a gene. There are 15 residues in the CDR3. From germline, CDR1 is SGHVS and CDR2 FNYEAQ. In DNA form, the CDR3 reads TGTGCCAGCAGCTTATATGAGGGAGGGTTCAGCGAGCAGTACTTC. Amino acid sequence: CASSLYEGGFSEQYF.

Notes on this clonotype: One end of the junction does not line up with germline, which may come from a read error. The rearrangement uses TRBV7-9 and TRBJ2-5; TRBD1 or TRBD2 may be the D gene (6 bases each). Germline CDR1 and CDR2: SEHNR and FQNEAQ (reference sequence). The CDR3 covers 13 residues. CDR3 in DNA: TGTGCCAGCAGCAGGGGGGTCCGAGAGGCCCAGTACTTC. Amino acids: CASSRGVREAQYF.

V usage is TRBV4-1 and J usage is TRBJ2-7, with 8 bases lining up with TRBD2. The V segment lost 4 bases and the J segment 3 bases; nucleotides outside the gene matches: 8. There are 15 residues in the CDR3. From germline, CDR1 is MGHRA and CDR2 YSYEKL. Written as DNA, the CDR3 is TGCGCCAGCAGCCCGGGACTAGTTTCAGTCTACGAGCAGTACTTC. It is translated as CASSPGLVSVYEQYF.

This clonotype was counted at least ten times. The J gene is TRBJ1-6, the V gene TRBV5-8; the match to TRBD1 covers 7 bases. CDR1 and CDR2 (germline): SGHTS, YDEGEE. The CDR3 length is 16 residues. The V gene end was trimmed by 7 bases and the J gene end by 9 bases; junction bases not matched to a gene: 16. The CDR3 region has the DNA TGTGCCAGCGGCAACCCGGACAGGACAAGTGGTTCACCCCTCCACTTT. This gives the protein CASGNPDRTSGSPLHF.

The rearrangement links TRBV7-3 to TRBJ1-6; D is uncertain. CDR1 and CDR2 (germline): SGHTA, FQGTGA. The CDR3 runs 14 residues. V was cut by 1 base and J by 6 bases, with 7 bases left in between. CDR3 sequence (DNA): TGTGCCAGCAGCTTAAGCAGCCGTAATTCACCCCTCCACTTT. Its translation: CASSLSSRNSPLHF.

To note about this clonotype: With a much larger clone just one base away, this may be a read error. The rearrangement joins TRBV6-5 to TRBJ1-3; D might be TRBD1 (5 bases). The germline V and J ends were trimmed by 5 bases and 12 bases, with 14 bases remaining between them. The length of the CDR3 is 12 residues. Germline V gives CDR1 MNHEY, CDR2 SVGAGI. CDR3 in amino acids: CASSAQGEVIYF. CDR3 DNA sequence: TGTGCCAGCAGTGCTCAGGGTGAGGTCATATATTTT.

This clonotype was observed many times. The CDR3 region has the DNA TGTGCCAGCACCCTTGGGACAGACGAGCAGTACTTC. It encodes CASTLGTDEQYF. This chain joins TRBV12-3 or TRBV12-4 and TRBJ2-7; 7 bases fit TRBD1. Trimming removed 7 bases from V and 5 bases from J; junction bases left unmatched: 5. This CDR3 has 12 residues.

The chain is built from TRBV7-3 and TRBJ2-7, with D possibly matching TRBD2 (6 bases). CDR3 length: 14 residues. Germline CDR1 is SGHTA and CDR2 is FQGTGA. Between the trimmed V and J ends, which lost 5 bases and 7 bases, there was a span of 18 bases. CDR3 DNA sequence: TGTGCCAGCAGCCCGGGGTCCCACGGAGGGGAGCAGTACTTC. This gives the protein CASSPGSHGGEQYF.

This clonotype was seen once. The chain links TRBV11-2 to TRBJ2-7; 10 bases line up with TRBD1. This CDR3 is 19 amino acids long. J lost 6 bases, V lost 1 base, and 18 bases had no gene match. Germline V gene lookup returns CDR1 SGHAT and CDR2 FQNNGV. The CDR3 nucleotides are TGTGCCAGCAGCTTAGTCAGACAGGGGGCGTGGGAGTGGGGCGTCGAGCAGTACTTC. Amino acids: CASSLVRQGAWEWGVEQYF.

The rearrangement uses TRBV29-1 and TRBJ2-3; D gene ambiguous. Looked up from germline, CDR1 is SQVTM and CDR2 is ANQGSEA. The CDR3 is made up of 15 amino acids. Trimming took 3 bases from V and 0 from J, leaving 13 bases between them. CDR3 in DNA: TGCAGCGTTGAGAGGAGCCGGTATAGCACAGATACGCAGTATTTT. It translates to CSVERSRYSTDTQYF.

This clonotype occurred a few times. A junction end diverges from the germline sequence, so it may reflect a read error. The V gene is TRBV10-2, the J gene TRBJ2-7; the D call may be TRBD1 or TRBD2 (6 bases each). This CDR3 comprises 14 residues. The germline CDR1 and CDR2 sequences are WSHSY and SAAADI. In nucleotides, the CDR3 is TGTGCCAGCAGCCAAAGTTGGGGGGCGGACGAGCAGTACTTC. Its translation is CASSQSWGADEQYF.

This clonotype has at least ten counts. V is TRBV7-2 and J is TRBJ2-5; D is unresolved. The CDR3 runs to 16 residues. Germline CDR1 SGHTA, CDR2 FQGNSA. Trimming cost V 7 bases and J 7 bases, with 25 bases left between them. CDR3 sequence reads: CASTDIPNSYLSTQYF. For the CDR3, the DNA is TGTGCCAGCACCGATATACCTAATAGTTACCTCTCGACCCAGTACTTC. The full variable domain, in which reference TRBV7-2 and TRBJ2-5 provide the parts outside the CDR3, is GAGVSQSPSNKVTEKGKDVELRCDPISGHTALYWYRQSLGQGLEFLIYFQGNSAPDKSGLPSDRFSAERTGGSVSTLTIQRTQQEDSAVYLCASTDIPNSYLSTQYFGPGTRLLVL.

Many counts were recorded for this clonotype. The rearrangement uses TRBV12-3 or TRBV12-4 and TRBJ2-5, with 7 positions matching TRBD1. This CDR3 is 14 amino acids long. Unmatched junction bases numbered 11, after V lost 7 bases and J lost 6 bases. CDR3 sequence reads: CASIGQAGWKTQYF. In nucleotides, the CDR3 is TGTGCCAGCATCGGACAGGCTGGGTGGAAGACCCAGTACTTC.

The chain combines TRBV25-1 with TRBJ1-5; 7 bases fit TRBD1. V trimming: 10 bases; J trimming: 2 bases; junction bases outside the gene matches: 5. Germline values: CDR1 MGHDK, CDR2 SYGVNS. The CDR3 has 13 amino acids. In DNA, the CDR3 is TGTGCCATAACAGGGGCGGGCAATCAGCCCCAGCATTTT. Protein product: CAITGAGNQPQHF.

The chain couples TRBV12-3 or TRBV12-4 to TRBJ2-7; TRBD1 or TRBD2 may be the D gene (5 bases each). This CDR3 spans 13 amino acids. V dropped 2 bases and J dropped 2 bases, with 7 bases sitting between them. The CDR3 DNA reads TGTGCCAGCAGTTTAATGGGGGCCTACGAGCAGTACTTC. Protein product: CASSLMGAYEQYF.

The V and J genes are TRBV7-2 and TRBJ1-6; D is unresolved. V shed 6 bases and J shed 7 bases, with 16 bases lying between them. CDR1 is SGHTA, CDR2 FQGNSA, per germline. This CDR3 spans 15 amino acids. The CDR3 spells CASSLSPLGNSPLHF. CDR3 bases: TGTGCCAGCAGTTTATCGCCGTTGGGAAATTCACCCCTCCACTTT. Complete variable domain (other parts from reference TRBV7-2 and TRBJ1-6): GAGVSQSPSNKVTEKGKDVELRCDPISGHTALYWYRQSLGQGLEFLIYFQGNSAPDKSGLPSDRFSAERTGGSVSTLTIQRTQQEDSAVYLCASSLSPLGNSPLHFGNGTRLTVT.

This clonotype was detected many times. The chain links TRBV12-3 or TRBV12-4 to TRBJ1-5, with D perhaps TRBD1 (5 bases). Trimming cost V 3 bases and J 5 bases, with 11 bases left between them. The CDR3 totals 14 residues. CDR3 in amino acids: CASSLGEAHQPQHF. CDR3 sequence (DNA): TGTGCCAGCAGTTTGGGGGAAGCACATCAGCCCCAGCATTTT.

This clonotype was recorded at least ten times. The chain links TRBV10-3 to TRBJ2-7; 7 nucleotides agree with TRBD1. Losses at the gene ends were 9 bases for V and 7 bases for J; bases not matched to a gene: 9. The CDR3 extends over 12 amino acids. CDR1 is ENHRY, CDR2 SYGVKD, per germline. In DNA, the CDR3 is TGTGCCATGGGAACTACAGGGGAAGAGCAGTACTTC. This codes for CAMGTTGEEQYF.

The genes are TRBV7-2 and TRBJ2-7; D is unclear. CDR3 length: 15 amino acids. Germline CDR1 reads SGHTA; CDR2 reads FQGNSA. The germline V and J ends were trimmed by 1 base and 9 bases, with 19 bases remaining between them. CDR3 loop: CASSLGSQAAGLQYF. The CDR3 nucleotides read TGTGCCAGCAGCTTAGGGAGTCAGGCCGCCGGTTTGCAGTACTTC.

In this sample, this clonotype turned up many times. The rearrangement joins TRBV11-2 to TRBJ2-5; D gene uncertain. The CDR3 length is 15 residues. V was shortened by 1 base and J by 2 bases, with 11 bases between the two germline ends. Per the germline V gene, CDR1 is SGHAT and CDR2 is FQNNGV. DNA of the CDR3: TGTGCCAGCAGCTTAGTCCCGACGGCACAAGAGACCCAGTACTTC. Its protein product is CASSLVPTAQETQYF.

To note about this clonotype: Compared with germline, one end of the junction differs, possibly owing to a read error. The chain joins TRBV5-1 to TRBJ2-2; 7 bases align to TRBD1. CDR3 length: 15 residues. Germline-derived CDR1 and CDR2 are SGHRS and YFSETQ. The CDR3 region is CASGLRGHLSGELFF. In nucleotides, the CDR3 is TGCGCCAGCGGCTTGAGGGGGCACCTCTCCGGGGAGCTGTTTTTT. The variable domain in full, with the rest retrieved from reference TRBV5-1 and TRBJ2-2, is KAGVTQTPRYLIKTRGQQVTLSCSPISGHRSVSWYQQTPGQGLQFLFEYFSETQRNKGNFPGRFSGRQFSNSRSEMNVSTLELGDSALYLCASGLRGHLSGELFFGEGSRLTVL.

This clonotype was counted between two and nine times. V gene TRBV29-1 combines with J gene TRBJ1-4, with 7 bases matching TRBD1. Germline trimming cut 3 bases from V and 2 bases from J; bases unmatched to any gene: 0. Per germline, CDR1 SQVTM and CDR2 ANQGSEA. This CDR3 is 13 amino acids long. The CDR3 DNA is TGCAGCGTTGAGACAGGGACTAATGAAAAACTGTTTTTT. Its translation is CSVETGTNEKLFF.